A selection of T cell receptor beta chains follows, all from one sample in a study of vaccination effects on CD4 cells after COVID-19. Assay used: immunoSEQ multiplex PCR; TCRdb lists only in-frame clones, some missing. Of more than 50,000 clones listed, 81% are singletons. No antigens are known for them. Here the sequenced sample was CD4+ T cells from PBMCs cultured with HCoV-229E spike peptides, taken before COVID-19 vaccination. These receptors all come from a human donor who received a COVID-19 vaccine. Both conserved end residues are trimmed from each CDR3.

v_call cdr3_aa
TRBV5-1 ASSSGTGGLETQY
TRBV21-1 ASSKQGRGRTGELF
TRBV2 ASSELGQNTEAF
TRBV7-2 ASSLGPGLGTEAF
TRBV21-1 ASSKGPGGRSTGELF
TRBV2 ASTVEKGNEQF
TRBV28 ASNSRRVKNTEAF
TRBV3-1/TRBV3-2 ASSHPLDTQY
TRBV24-1 ATSDPGTGGAKGGYT
TRBV6-4 ASKPDRAGNTEAF
TRBV5-1 ASSLGGWYQPQH
TRBV15 ATSRSQTASGNTIY
TRBV3-1/TRBV3-2 ASSLGVRGTEAF
TRBV5-1 ASYPAGGTETQY
TRBV7-9 ASSLATGNTIY
TRBV5-1 ASSPQGTGVSSPLH
TRBV7-8 ASSPTGPTYQETQY
TRBV24-1 ATSDPGSSGNTIY
TRBV23-1 ASSQRRRDTDTQY
TRBV18 ASSPRGSSYNEQF